This T cell receptor (beta chain) was found in a study of blood T cells in healthy people across ages. Alongside a J-beta primer mix, a sample-barcoded 5' primer served in a second PCR lasting roughly 6 to 11 cycles. A single record per CDR3 protein comes from TCRdb applying MiXCR to the 5' RACE reads. The repertoire holds roughly 1,800,000 distinct CDR3 sequences, with roughly 52% as singletons. The CDR3 has 15 residues. V trimming: 6 bases; J trimming: 3 bases; junction bases outside the gene matches: 5. CDR1 and CDR2 from the germline V gene are MDHEN and SYDVKM. This clonotype appeared a few times.

The receptor's source is a woman in her 40s in good health. V usage is TRBV28 and J usage is TRBJ1-6; 7 bases map to TRBD1. Source material: blood. The CDR3 loop reads CASSGGQYYNSPLHF. The CDR3 DNA follows: TGTGCCAGCAGCGGGGGACAGTACTATAATTCACCCCTCCACTTT.